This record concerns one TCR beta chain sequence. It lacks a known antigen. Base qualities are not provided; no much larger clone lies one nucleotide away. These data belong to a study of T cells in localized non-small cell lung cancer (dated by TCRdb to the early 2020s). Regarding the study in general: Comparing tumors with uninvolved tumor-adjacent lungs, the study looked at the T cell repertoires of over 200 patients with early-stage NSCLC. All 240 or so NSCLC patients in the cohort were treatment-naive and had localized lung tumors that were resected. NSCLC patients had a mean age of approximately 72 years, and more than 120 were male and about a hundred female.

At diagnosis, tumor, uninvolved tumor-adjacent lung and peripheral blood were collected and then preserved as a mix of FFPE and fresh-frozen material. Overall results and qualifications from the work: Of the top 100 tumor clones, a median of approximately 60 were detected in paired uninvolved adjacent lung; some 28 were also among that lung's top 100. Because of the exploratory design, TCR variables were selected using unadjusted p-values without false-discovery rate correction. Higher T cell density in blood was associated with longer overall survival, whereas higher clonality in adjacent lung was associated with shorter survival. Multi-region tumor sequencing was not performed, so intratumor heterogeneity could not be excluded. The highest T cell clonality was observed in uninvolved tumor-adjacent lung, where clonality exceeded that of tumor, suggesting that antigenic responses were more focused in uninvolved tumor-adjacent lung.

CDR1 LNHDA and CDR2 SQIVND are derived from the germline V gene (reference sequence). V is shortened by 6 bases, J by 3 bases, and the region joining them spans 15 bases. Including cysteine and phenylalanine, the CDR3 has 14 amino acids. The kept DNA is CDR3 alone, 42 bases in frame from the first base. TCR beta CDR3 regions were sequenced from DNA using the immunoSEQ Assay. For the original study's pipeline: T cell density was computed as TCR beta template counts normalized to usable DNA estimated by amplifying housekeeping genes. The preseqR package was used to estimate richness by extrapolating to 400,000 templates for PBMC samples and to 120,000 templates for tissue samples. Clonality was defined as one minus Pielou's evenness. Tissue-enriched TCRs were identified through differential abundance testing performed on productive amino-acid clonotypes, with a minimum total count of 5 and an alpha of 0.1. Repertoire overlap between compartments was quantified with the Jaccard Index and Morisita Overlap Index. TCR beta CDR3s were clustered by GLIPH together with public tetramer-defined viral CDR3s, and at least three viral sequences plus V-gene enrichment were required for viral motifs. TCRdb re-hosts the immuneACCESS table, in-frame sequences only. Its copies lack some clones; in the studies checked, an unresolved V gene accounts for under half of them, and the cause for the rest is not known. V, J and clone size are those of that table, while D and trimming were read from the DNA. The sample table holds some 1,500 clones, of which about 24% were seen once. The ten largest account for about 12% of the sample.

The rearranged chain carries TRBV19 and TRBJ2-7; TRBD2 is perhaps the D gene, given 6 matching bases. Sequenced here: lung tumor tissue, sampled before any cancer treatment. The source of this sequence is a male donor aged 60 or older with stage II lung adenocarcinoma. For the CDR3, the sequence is CASRYSGDFYEQYF. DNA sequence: TGTGCCAGTAGATATAGCGGAGACTTCTACGAGCAGTACTTC.